These T cell receptor beta chains were read from a single sample in a study of cytomegalovirus exposure and HLA in healthy donors. The method was immunoSEQ multiplex PCR; TCRdb's version includes in-frame clones alone and lacks a portion of them. The sample includes fewer than 85,000 clones, about 95% of them seen just once. The sequencing sample was made of PBMCs. The receptors here all came from a woman aged 18 to 35 in good health and CMV-seronegative. CDR3s include the opening cysteine and the closing phenylalanine or tryptophan. Fields, in order: V gene, clone size, CDR3 length, J gene, D gene, CDR3 protein, CDR3 DNA. The D gene is left open where the match is weak. Expanded clones are given a class, and other clones once, few, many or no size at all.

TRBV7-2	.	18	TRBJ2-3	TRBD2	CASSLAATSGGAADTQYF	TGTGCCAGCAGCTTAGCAGCCACTAGCGGGGGGGCAGCAGATACGCAGTATTTT
TRBV5-1	once	15	TRBJ2-4	TRBD1	CASSPDRGTVNIQYF	TGCGCCAGCAGCCCGGACAGGGGGACGGTGAACATTCAGTACTTC
TRBV7-2	.	15	TRBJ1-3	.	CASSLYLATGNTIYF	TGTGCCAGCAGCTTATACCTGGCAACTGGAAACACCATATATTTT
TRBV6-6	.	15	TRBJ1-5	.	CASSSGAGRVQPQHF	TGTGCCAGCAGTTCCGGGGCGGGACGGGTGCAGCCCCAGCATTTT
TRBV9	.	16	TRBJ2-5	TRBD2	CASSGRAGGSQETQYF	TGTGCCAGCAGCGGGAGAGCGGGGGGGTCCCAAGAGACCCAGTACTTC
TRBV19	.	15	TRBJ2-7	.	CASSIKHSLTYEQYF	TGTGCCAGTAGTATAAAACATTCACTAACCTACGAGCAGTACTTC
TRBV18	.	15	TRBJ1-1	.	CASSPERIMNTEAFF	TGTGCCAGCTCACCAGAGAGGATTATGAACACTGAAGCTTTCTTT
TRBV4-1	.	13	TRBJ1-2	.	CASSTLGPYGYTF	TGCGCCAGCAGTACATTGGGCCCCTATGGCTACACCTTC
TRBV2	once	13	TRBJ1-3	.	CASRTYVGNTIYF	TGTGCCAGCAGAACCTATGTAGGAAACACCATATATTTT
TRBV5-4	.	16	TRBJ2-3	TRBD2	CASSTGTSGGVDTQYF	TGTGCCAGCAGCACCGGGACTAGCGGGGGGGTGGATACGCAGTATTTT
TRBV2	.	13	TRBJ2-7	TRBD1	CASTVTGVNEQYF	TGTGCCAGCACGGTGACAGGGGTCAACGAGCAGTACTTC
TRBV2	.	13	TRBJ1-5	TRBD1	CASGQGVGQPQHF	TGTGCCAGCGGACAGGGGGTTGGACAGCCCCAGCATTTT
TRBV7-2	.	13	TRBJ2-7	.	CASSSRDGYEQYF	TGTGCCAGCAGCTCGAGGGATGGATACGAGCAGTACTTC
TRBV29-1	once	15	TRBJ2-3	TRBD2	CSATLAGEVFDTQYF	TGCAGCGCTACTCTAGCGGGGGAGGTCTTTGATACGCAGTATTTT
TRBV7-2	.	15	TRBJ2-4	.	CASSLVLEGGNIQYF	TGTGCCAGCAGCTTAGTTCTCGAAGGGGGAAACATTCAGTACTTC
TRBV10-3	.	15	TRBJ2-1	.	CAISGGTASYNEQFF	TGTGCCATCAGTGGCGGGACAGCCTCCTACAATGAGCAGTTCTTC
TRBV7-3	few	15	TRBJ2-1	.	CASSLVGGGGNEQFF	TGTGCCAGCAGCTTAGTGGGGGGCGGGGGCAATGAGCAGTTCTTC
TRBV7-2	few	13	TRBJ1-5	TRBD1	CASSLNRGQPQHF	TGTGCCAGCAGCTTGAACAGGGGCCAGCCCCAGCATTTT
TRBV18	.	15	TRBJ1-2	TRBD1	CASSPPGQLAYGYTF	TGTGCCAGCTCACCACCGGGACAGTTAGCCTATGGCTACACCTTC
TRBV5-1	once	15	TRBJ1-2	.	CASSFLTVDPYGYTF	TGCGCCAGCAGCTTTTTAACTGTTGATCCCTATGGCTACACCTTC
TRBV4-2	.	14	TRBJ1-2	TRBD1	CASSQVGTGRLDTF	TGTGCCAGCAGCCAAGTCGGGACAGGGAGGTTAGACACCTTC
TRBV2	.	15	TRBJ1-2	.	CASSEWASLGGGYTF	TGTGCCAGCAGTGAATGGGCCAGCCTGGGAGGTGGCTACACCTTC
TRBV5-8	once	17	TRBJ1-2	TRBD1	CASINIPNRGGSVGYTF	TGTGCCAGCATCAATATACCGAACAGGGGCGGCTCAGTTGGCTACACCTTC
TRBV30	.	14	TRBJ2-6	.	CAWSIGGGANVLTF	TGTGCCTGGAGTATAGGAGGTGGGGCCAACGTCCTGACTTTC
TRBV6-6	.	14	TRBJ1-2	.	CASSYSSGSLNLTF	TGTGCCAGCAGTTACTCGAGCGGGAGCTTAAATCTCACCTTC
TRBV5-5	.	15	TRBJ2-7	.	CASSPSGTAPGEQYF	TGTGCCAGCAGCCCTTCCGGAACAGCACCTGGTGAGCAGTACTTC
TRBV18	.	14	TRBJ1-1	TRBD1	CASSPQGQHTEAFF	TGTGCCAGCTCACCACAGGGACAGCACACTGAAGCTTTCTTT
TRBV7-2	.	15	TRBJ2-3	.	CASSYTGLFTDTQYF	TGTGCCAGCAGCTACACGGGACTTTTCACAGATACGCAGTATTTT
TRBV18	.	16	TRBJ1-4	.	CASSPPIRTTNEKLFF	TGTGCCAGCTCACCACCGATTAGAACAACTAATGAAAAACTGTTTTTT
TRBV6-4	.	16	TRBJ2-3	TRBD2	CASSARTSGGTDTQYF	TGTGCCAGCAGTGCCCGGACTAGCGGGGGCACAGATACGCAGTATTTT
TRBV15	.	14	TRBJ2-2	.	CATSTIGLLGELFF	TGTGCCACCAGCACGATAGGACTTCTCGGGGAGCTGTTTTTT
TRBV7-6	.	15	TRBJ2-1	TRBD1	CASSSRDRAPDEQFF	TGTGCCAGCAGCTCTCGGGACAGGGCTCCCGATGAGCAGTTCTTC
TRBV7-9	.	15	TRBJ2-3	TRBD2	CASSDAERGPYTQYF	TGTGCCAGCAGCGATGCGGAGCGGGGGCCCTATACGCAGTATTTT
TRBV30	.	15	TRBJ2-5	TRBD2	CAWSVLAGGLETQYF	TGTGCCTGGAGTGTACTAGCGGGGGGTCTAGAGACCCAGTACTTC
TRBV5-1	.	18	TRBJ1-5	.	CASSLAGLEGGGNQPQHF	TGCGCCAGCAGCTTGGCCGGGTTAGAGGGAGGGGGCAATCAGCCCCAGCATTTT
TRBV7-3	.	13	TRBJ2-5	.	CASSLDGEETQYF	TGTGCCAGCAGTCTCGACGGAGAAGAGACCCAGTACTTC
TRBV29-1	.	12	TRBJ1-1	.	CSVGQGGGEAFF	TGCAGCGTTGGGCAGGGAGGCGGTGAAGCTTTCTTT
TRBV11-1	.	14	TRBJ1-1	TRBD1	CASSLEGASTEAFF	TGTGCCAGCAGCTTGGAGGGGGCGAGCACTGAAGCTTTCTTT
TRBV6-1	.	14	TRBJ1-2	.	CASTPGDDAYGYTF	TGTGCCAGCACCCCAGGGGACGACGCCTATGGCTACACCTTC
TRBV29-1	.	13	TRBJ1-1	TRBD1	CSVPGQGGTEAFF	TGCAGCGTACCAGGACAGGGAGGCACTGAAGCTTTCTTT
TRBV5-1	.	14	TRBJ2-7	TRBD1	CASSLGQGAYEQYF	TGCGCCAGCAGCTTGGGACAGGGGGCCTACGAGCAGTACTTC
TRBV30	.	12	TRBJ2-1	TRBD2	CAWKRRGYEQFF	TGTGCCTGGAAGAGGCGGGGGTATGAGCAGTTCTTC
TRBV7-3	.	13	TRBJ1-2	TRBD1	CASSRGQGYGYTF	TGTGCCAGCAGCAGGGGACAGGGGTATGGCTACACCTTC
TRBV9	.	15	TRBJ1-1	.	CASSPTGQLEGEAFF	TGTGCCAGCAGCCCAACCGGACAGCTCGAGGGTGAAGCTTTCTTT
TRBV7-7	.	13	TRBJ2-1	.	CASSLSFENEQFF	TGTGCTAGCAGCTTGTCCTTTGAGAATGAGCAGTTCTTC
TRBV2	.	13	TRBJ2-1	.	CASRYQGANEQFF	TGTGCCAGCAGGTACCAGGGCGCCAATGAGCAGTTCTTC
TRBV4-1	.	18	TRBJ2-2	TRBD2	CASSQSPLAGGPGGELFF	TGCGCCAGCAGCCAAAGCCCTCTAGCGGGGGGGCCTGGCGGGGAGCTGTTTTTT
TRBV7-2	once	14	TRBJ2-2	.	CASSSTANTGELFF	TGTGCCAGCAGCTCCACAGCGAACACCGGGGAGCTGTTTTTT
TRBV6-5	.	14	TRBJ2-5	TRBD1	CASSTGQVPGAQYF	TGTGCCAGCAGTACCGGACAGGTTCCAGGGGCCCAGTACTTC
TRBV21-1	.	13	TRBJ2-3	.	CASRNRGTDTQYF	TGTGCCAGCAGAAACAGGGGAACAGATACGCAGTATTTT
TRBV4-3	.	15	TRBJ1-2	.	CASSQVLSENYGYTF	TGCGCCAGCAGCCAAGTTCTGAGCGAGAACTATGGCTACACCTTC
TRBV5-4	.	16	TRBJ2-7	.	CASASLRGGGNREQYF	TGTGCCAGCGCCTCCTTACGGGGAGGGGGTAACCGCGAGCAGTACTTC
TRBV27	.	18	TRBJ2-5	.	CASSSMPPSQGGGETQYF	TGTGCCAGCAGTTCCATGCCCCCCTCCCAGGGAGGTGGAGAGACCCAGTACTTC